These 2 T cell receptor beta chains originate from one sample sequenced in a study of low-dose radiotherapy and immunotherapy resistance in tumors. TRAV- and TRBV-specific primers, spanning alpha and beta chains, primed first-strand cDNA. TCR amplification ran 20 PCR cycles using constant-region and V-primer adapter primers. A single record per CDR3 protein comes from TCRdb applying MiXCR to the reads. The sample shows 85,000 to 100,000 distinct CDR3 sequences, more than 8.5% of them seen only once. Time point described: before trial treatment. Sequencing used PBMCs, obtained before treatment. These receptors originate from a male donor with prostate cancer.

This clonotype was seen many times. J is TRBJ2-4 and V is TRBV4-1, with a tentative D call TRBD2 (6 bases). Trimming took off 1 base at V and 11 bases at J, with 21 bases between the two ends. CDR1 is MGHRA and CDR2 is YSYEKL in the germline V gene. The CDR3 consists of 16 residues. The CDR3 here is CASSQVTLGVTGVQYF. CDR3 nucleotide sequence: TGCGCCAGCAGCCAAGTGACGTTGGGGGTTACGGGAGTTCAGTACTTC.

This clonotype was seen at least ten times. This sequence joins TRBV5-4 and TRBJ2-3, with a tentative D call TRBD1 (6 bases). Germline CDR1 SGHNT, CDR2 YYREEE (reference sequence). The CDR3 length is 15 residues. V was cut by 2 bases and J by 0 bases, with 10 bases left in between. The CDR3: CASSFGDRSTDTQYF. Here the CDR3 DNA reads TGTGCCAGCAGCTTCGGCGACAGGAGCACAGATACGCAGTATTTT.